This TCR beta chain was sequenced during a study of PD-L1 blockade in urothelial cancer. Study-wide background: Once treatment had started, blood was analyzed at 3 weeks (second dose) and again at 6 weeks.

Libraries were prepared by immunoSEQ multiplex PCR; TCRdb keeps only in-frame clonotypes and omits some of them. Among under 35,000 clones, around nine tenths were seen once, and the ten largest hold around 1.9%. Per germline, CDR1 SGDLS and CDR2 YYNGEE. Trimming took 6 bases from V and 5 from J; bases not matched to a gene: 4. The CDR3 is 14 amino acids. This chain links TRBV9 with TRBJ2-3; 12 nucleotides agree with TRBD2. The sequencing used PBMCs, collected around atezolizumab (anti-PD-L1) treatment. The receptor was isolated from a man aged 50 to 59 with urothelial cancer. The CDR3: CASTLAGGGDTQYF. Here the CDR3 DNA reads TGTGCCAGCACCCTAGCGGGAGGGGGAGATACGCAGTATTTT. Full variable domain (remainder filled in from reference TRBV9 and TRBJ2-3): DSGVTQTPKHLITATGQRVTLRCSPRSGDLSVYWYQQSLDQGLQFLIQYYNGEERAKGNILERFSAQQFPDLHSELNLSSLELGDSALYFCASTLAGGGDTQYFGPGTRLTVL.